These 6 T cell receptor beta chains share one sample of origin, sequenced in a study of shared clonotypes between healthy human individuals. Method: immunoSEQ multiplex PCR; TCRdb's copy keeps in-frame clones and lacks some. The sample contains 450,000 to 500,000 clones, around 73% of which appear only once. The sequenced material came from PBMCs. The receptors stem from a woman in her thirties or forties in good health. Some clones in this sample may be carry-over from other donors' samples.

V gene TRBV30 combines with J gene TRBJ2-7; 9 bases are a match to TRBD1. The CDR3 length is 14 residues. V lost 1 base, J lost 4 bases, and 5 bases stayed unmatched. Germline values: CDR1 GTSNPN, CDR2 SVGIG (reference sequence). The CDR3 spells CAWSAGQGIYEQYF. The CDR3 DNA is TGTGCCTGGAGTGCGGGACAGGGTATTTACGAGCAGTACTTC.

The CDR3 DNA is TGTGCCTGGAGAACAGGGGGCTCTAACTATGGCTACACCTTC. It encodes CAWRTGGSNYGYTF. This chain uses TRBV30 with TRBJ1-2, with TRBD1 identical over 9 bases. The CDR3 spans 14 residues. Trimming took 3 bases from V and 0 from J; bases not matched to a gene: 2. The germline V gene has CDR1 GTSNPN and CDR2 SVGIG (reference sequence).

V usage is TRBV13 and J usage is TRBJ1-6, with TRBD1 identical over 9 bases. CDR1 and CDR2 (germline): PRHDT, FYEKMQ (reference sequence). V was pared by 5 bases and J by 10 bases, with 6 bases of the junction left unmatched. CDR3 length: 14 amino acids. For the CDR3, the DNA is TGTGCCAGCAGCGCAGACAGGGGGAGCTCACCCCTCCACTTT. Residues: CASSADRGSSPLHF.

The J gene is TRBJ2-1, the V gene TRBV18; 10 bases align to TRBD1. This CDR3 is built from 17 residues. Germline CDR1 reads KGHSH; CDR2 reads LQKENI. V was clipped by 3 bases and J by 7 bases; unmatched bases: 12. The DNA for the CDR3 is TGTGCCAGCTCACCCAGGGGACAGGGGAGTATAGAAAATGAGCAGTTCTTC. This encodes CASSPRGQGSIENEQFF.

The chain employs TRBV7-9 and TRBJ1-4, with D possibly TRBD1 on 6 matching bases. With 2 bases removed from V and 2 bases from J, the gap between germline ends came to 9 bases. Germline V gene lookup returns CDR1 SEHNR and CDR2 FQNEAQ (reference sequence). The CDR3 contains 15 residues. The CDR3 is CASSLYRVTNEKLFF. CDR3 bases: TGTGCCAGCAGCTTATACAGGGTGACTAATGAAAAACTGTTTTTT.

V usage is TRBV4-1 and J usage is TRBJ2-1; tentatively, D is TRBD2 (6 bases). The CDR3 is 13 amino acids. Germline V lookup: CDR1 MGHRA, CDR2 YSYEKL. V was pared by 1 base and J by 8 bases, with 9 bases between. CDR3 DNA: TGCGCCAGCAGCCAAGTGGAGCGGGATGAGCAGTTCTTC. It translates to CASSQVERDEQFF.